Listed below are T cell receptor beta chains from one sample, sequenced in a study of shared clonotypes between healthy human individuals. Produced via immunoSEQ multiplex PCR; TCRdb's table is partial and in-frame only. Of millions of clones listed, around nine tenths are singletons. Sequencing was carried out using naive CD4+ T cells sorted from blood. Every receptor here comes from a man younger than 35 in good health. The conserved cysteine and the conserved F or W are not part of the CDR3 here. Each record gives: V gene, clone size, J gene, CDR3 protein. Clone size is given for some rows only: seen once, a few or many times, or a class if the clone is expanded.

>TRBV2|once|TRBJ1-6
AIGTGGRYNSPLH
>TRBV30|NA|TRBJ1-3
AWSVSSAGNTIY
>TRBV19|NA|TRBJ2-7
ASSIGAGTSYEQY
>TRBV6-1|NA|TRBJ1-1
ASSEAPGGAGGAF
>TRBV5-1|NA|TRBJ2-5
ASRKGGTGEETQY
>TRBV11-2|NA|TRBJ1-2
ASSPKGQGSGYT
>TRBV4-2|NA|TRBJ2-7
ASSQETGEQY
>TRBV30|NA|TRBJ1-5
AWSVFAPGQGSVYSNQPQH
>TRBV5-4|NA|TRBJ1-2
ASSLVGGQGYGYT
>TRBV19|NA|TRBJ1-6
ASRRGQGYNSPLH
>TRBV9|NA|TRBJ2-3
ASSVASSSTDTQY
>TRBV10-2|NA|TRBJ1-6
ASREENSPLH
>TRBV19|NA|TRBJ1-2
ASSIGGSNYGYT
>TRBV6-5|NA|TRBJ1-3
ASTPDLASGNTIY
>TRBV7-2|NA|TRBJ1-5
ASSSQSLGVGQPQH
>TRBV19|NA|TRBJ2-5
ASSMSGLQETQY
>TRBV6-1|NA|TRBJ1-6
ASSWMNSPLH
>TRBV5-4|NA|TRBJ2-3
ASSSPVADTQY
>TRBV6-6|once|TRBJ1-5
ASREGYSNQPQH
>TRBV4-1|NA|TRBJ2-1
ASSLLGTISQF
>TRBV28|NA|TRBJ1-5
ASSPGPNQPQH
>TRBV28|NA|TRBJ1-2
ASRSGTVDNYGYT
>TRBV28|NA|TRBJ1-5
ATTGAGQPQH
>TRBV29-1|NA|TRBJ2-1
SVQRGTSGNEQF
>TRBV10-3|NA|TRBJ1-4
AISDQGGNEKLF
>TRBV18|NA|TRBJ1-6
ASSPGASGGSSPLH
>TRBV28|NA|TRBJ1-1
ASSLRDSPRSEAF
>TRBV4-1|NA|TRBJ1-4
ASSQGHFSNEKLF
>TRBV4-2|NA|TRBJ2-2
ASKKEGDTGELF
>TRBV2|NA|TRBJ2-1
ASRGGQGDYNEQF
>TRBV9|few|TRBJ1-1
ASSPRRGSPEAF
>TRBV5-6|NA|TRBJ1-1
ASSPGGSGAF
>TRBV6-6|NA|TRBJ2-2
ASSYSGRQNTGELF
>TRBV4-3|NA|TRBJ2-3
ASSQDRTGAFTDTQY
>TRBV29-1|once|TRBJ2-1
SVESNGKDQF
>TRBV5-1|once|TRBJ2-1
ASSLGTGHGEQF
>TRBV10-3|NA|TRBJ1-5
AIRTGTDNQPQH
>TRBV29-1|NA|TRBJ2-5
SGTGGAETQY
>TRBV18|NA|TRBJ2-7
ASSRVAGQSYEQY
>TRBV9|NA|TRBJ1-5
ASSGGQGNQPQH
>TRBV28|NA|TRBJ1-2
ASQAKGYT
>TRBV11-2|NA|TRBJ2-7
ASSLGQGPLEQY
>TRBV19|once|TRBJ2-1
ASSGPGQNHNEQF
>TRBV6-5|NA|TRBJ1-1
ASSSLRQGIEAF
>TRBV4-1|NA|TRBJ2-7
ASSQVEKTGTHSHEQY
>TRBV11-1|NA|TRBJ2-7
ASSLEALAGAISYEQY